Listed below are T cell receptor beta chains from one sample, sequenced in a study of cytomegalovirus exposure and HLA in healthy donors. The repertoire was sequenced with immunoSEQ multiplex PCR; TCRdb's copy has only in-frame clones and lacks some. The sample has about 180,000 clones, 70% to 80% seen once; the top ten hold 1.4%. Specimen: PBMCs. The receptors here all came from a young man in good health and CMV-seronegative. Each CDR3 is given with its conserved first and last residue. Each record gives: V gene, clone size, J gene, CDR3 length, D gene, CDR3 protein, CDR3 DNA. A D gene is named only where the DNA matches it firmly. Clone sizes are given selectively: once, few, many, or a class where the clone is expanded.

TRBV18	.	TRBJ2-3	21	TRBD2	CASSPLPPTSGGLAGTDTQYF	TGTGCCAGCTCACCACTGCCCCCGACTAGCGGGGGGTTAGCGGGGACAGATACGCAGTATTTT
TRBV4-1	.	TRBJ2-7	14	.	CASSLSWSSYEQYF	TGCGCCAGCAGCCTGTCCTGGAGCTCCTACGAGCAGTACTTC
TRBV5-1	.	TRBJ1-3	13	TRBD1	CASSLQGGNTIYF	TGCGCCAGCAGCTTACAGGGGGGAAACACCATATATTTT
TRBV9	.	TRBJ2-2	13	.	CASSVQGGGELFF	TGTGCCAGCAGCGTACAAGGAGGGGGGGAGCTGTTTTTT
TRBV5-1	.	TRBJ1-2	15	TRBD1	CASSVDRGHRYGYTF	TGCGCCAGCAGCGTTGACAGGGGGCATCGGTATGGCTACACCTTC
TRBV27	.	TRBJ1-1	12	.	CASSSRLSRAFF	TGTGCCAGCAGTTCCCGCCTGTCGCGAGCTTTCTTT
TRBV29-1	few	TRBJ1-1	13	TRBD1	CSVAPGQGTGAFF	TGCAGCGTTGCCCCCGGGCAGGGGACAGGAGCTTTCTTT
TRBV27	.	TRBJ2-6	18	.	CASRPWGVGSSGANVLTF	TGTGCCAGCAGACCCTGGGGGGTGGGGAGCTCTGGGGCCAACGTCCTGACTTTC
TRBV7-2	few	TRBJ1-2	15	TRBD1	CASSLAGQGNYGYTF	TGTGCCAGCAGCTTAGCGGGACAGGGGAACTATGGCTACACCTTC
TRBV6-1	few	TRBJ2-2	15	TRBD1	CASNPGQPNTGELFF	TGTGCCAGCAACCCGGGACAGCCGAACACCGGGGAGCTGTTTTTT
TRBV7-2	few	TRBJ2-3	12	TRBD1	CASSHRGGGQYF	TGTGCCAGCAGCCACAGGGGCGGCGGGCAGTATTTT
TRBV6-5	.	TRBJ2-5	15	TRBD1	CASSYKTGVVETQYF	TGTGCCAGCAGTTACAAAACAGGGGTCGTGGAGACCCAGTACTTC
TRBV11-2	.	TRBJ1-2	14	TRBD1	CASSLTRTGRGYTF	TGTGCCAGCAGCCTAACAAGGACAGGGCGCGGCTACACCTTC
TRBV21-1	.	TRBJ1-3	17	.	CASSKAGSSSSGNTIYF	TGTGCCAGCAGCAAAGCCGGCAGTTCTAGCTCTGGAAACACCATATATTTT
TRBV19	.	TRBJ2-5	15	.	CASSIGRGLQKTQYF	TGTGCCAGTAGTATAGGACGAGGCCTCCAGAAGACCCAGTACTTC
TRBV5-1	.	TRBJ2-7	13	.	CASSPTESYEQYF	TGCGCCAGCAGCCCAACTGAGTCCTACGAGCAGTACTTC
TRBV19	.	TRBJ2-7	14	TRBD2	CASSFRGESYEQYF	TGTGCCAGTAGTTTCCGGGGGGAGTCCTACGAGCAGTACTTC
TRBV30	few	TRBJ1-4	15	.	CAWSSTGINNEKLFF	TGTGCCTGGAGTTCCACAGGGATCAATAATGAAAAACTGTTTTTT
TRBV6-1	.	TRBJ1-6	14	TRBD1	CASSPNRGLSPLHF	TGTGCCAGCAGCCCCAACAGGGGGCTGTCACCCCTCCACTTT
TRBV7-9	.	TRBJ2-3	16	TRBD2	CASSPPGTSDGDTQYF	TGTGCCAGCAGCCCCCCGGGGACTAGTGACGGAGATACGCAGTATTTT
TRBV4-2	.	TRBJ2-7	15	.	CASSQGPGASYEQYF	TGTGCCAGCAGCCAGGGGCCGGGAGCATCCTACGAGCAGTACTTC
TRBV28	.	TRBJ2-7	16	.	CASTNGGTMSSYEQYF	TGTGCCAGCACTAACGGGGGTACAATGAGCTCCTACGAGCAGTACTTC
TRBV7-6	.	TRBJ1-5	16	TRBD1	CASSLVAGGNNQPQHF	TGTGCCAGCAGCTTAGTGGCAGGGGGCAACAATCAGCCCCAGCATTTT
TRBV7-9	.	TRBJ1-6	14	TRBD1	CASSSQGDNSPLHF	TGTGCCAGCAGCTCACAGGGGGATAATTCACCCCTCCACTTT
TRBV6-5	.	TRBJ2-1	15	TRBD2	CASSWTSGGRDEQFF	TGTGCCAGCAGTTGGACTAGCGGGGGGCGAGATGAGCAGTTCTTC
TRBV30	.	TRBJ2-7	16	TRBD1	CAWSDPGTGLRYEQYF	TGTGCCTGGAGCGACCCCGGGACAGGGTTGAGGTACGAGCAGTACTTC
TRBV5-1	.	TRBJ1-4	16	TRBD1	CASSLTPGGYDEKLFF	TGCGCCAGCAGCTTGACCCCAGGGGGTTATGATGAAAAACTGTTTTTT
TRBV15	few	TRBJ1-5	15	.	CATSKPNYSNQPQHF	TGTGCCACCAGCAAGCCGAACTATAGCAATCAGCCCCAGCATTTT
TRBV5-6	.	TRBJ2-4	17	.	CASSAPGTSGGKNIQYF	TGTGCCAGCAGCGCACCAGGGACTTCAGGCGGCAAAAACATTCAGTACTTC
TRBV7-3	.	TRBJ2-5	14	TRBD1	CASSPTGTEETQYF	TGTGCCAGCAGCCCAACCGGGACAGAAGAGACCCAGTACTTC
TRBV4-2	.	TRBJ1-2	14	.	CASSQDSPRGGYTF	TGTGCCAGCAGCCAAGATTCCCCTAGGGGTGGCTACACCTTC
TRBV5-1	few	TRBJ2-4	15	TRBD2	CASSFQGGLAVIQYF	TGCGCCAGCAGCTTTCAAGGGGGACTAGCGGTGATTCAGTACTTC
TRBV4-3	.	TRBJ1-1	19	.	CASSQDWGAGGVLNTEAFF	TGCGCCAGCAGCCAAGATTGGGGAGCTGGAGGGGTGCTGAACACTGAAGCTTTCTTT
TRBV30	.	TRBJ1-1	13	.	CACWDKLNTEAFF	TGTGCCTGTTGGGACAAATTGAACACTGAAGCTTTCTTT
TRBV19	.	TRBJ1-4	17	TRBD1	CASSRPGTGVVGEKLFF	TGTGCCAGTAGTCGTCCAGGGACAGGGGTTGTGGGTGAAAAACTGTTTTTT
TRBV6-6	.	TRBJ2-3	15	.	CASSHTSFGTDTQYF	TGTGCCAGCAGTCACACCTCCTTTGGCACAGATACGCAGTATTTT
TRBV19	.	TRBJ1-5	15	.	CASRPGHLSNQPQHF	TGTGCCAGTAGACCGGGACACCTTAGCAATCAGCCCCAGCATTTT
TRBV7-2	.	TRBJ2-5	14	.	CASSLLSEKETQYF	TGTGCCAGCAGCTTATTGTCAGAAAAAGAGACCCAGTACTTC
TRBV19	.	TRBJ1-2	14	.	CASSIEQGHYGYTF	TGTGCCAGTAGTATTGAACAGGGACACTATGGCTACACCTTC
TRBV5-7	.	TRBJ2-1	16	.	CASSLEGGPSYNEQFF	TGTGCCAGCAGCTTGGAGGGAGGCCCCTCCTACAATGAGCAGTTCTTC
TRBV5-4	.	TRBJ2-1	14	.	CASSLWQGGNEQFF	TGTGCCAGCAGCTTGTGGCAGGGAGGCAATGAGCAGTTCTTC
TRBV7-2	.	TRBJ2-2	15	TRBD1	CASSLGQGAAGELFF	TGTGCCAGCAGCTTGGGACAGGGGGCCGCCGGGGAGCTGTTTTTT
TRBV14	.	TRBJ2-7	14	TRBD2	CASRSSGRGYEQYF	TGTGCCAGCAGGTCTAGCGGAAGGGGATACGAGCAGTACTTC